This entry lists 15 T cell receptor beta chains sequenced from one sample in a study of monozygotic twins with inflammatory bowel disease. TCRdb re-called the 5' RACE reads and shows each CDR3 protein once, DNA omitted. The sample has under 200,000 distinct CDR3 sequences; the top ten hold approximately 3%. The specimen was blood. These receptors all come from a human donor with ulcerative colitis or Crohn's disease, or a healthy co-twin of an affected twin (not recorded which).

V is TRBV28 and J is TRBJ1-5. The germline V gene has CDR1 MDHEN and CDR2 SYDVKM. This CDR3 spans 15 amino acids. The CDR3 sequence: CASSALGGDHQPQHF.

The chain carries TRBV4-1 and TRBJ2-1; the D call from TCRdb, TRBD2, cannot be confirmed without DNA. This CDR3 has 16 residues. Germline assignment: CDR1 MGHRA and CDR2 YSYEKL. CDR3: CASSQGLASLGNEQFF.

V is TRBV20-1 and J is TRBJ2-3; TCRdb's D call of TRBD1 is untestable without DNA. The CDR3 is 14 residues long. CDR1 is DFQATT, CDR2 SNEGSKA, per germline (reference sequence). CDR3 loop: CSAGRVTGADTQYF.

V gene TRBV10-3 combines with J gene TRBJ1-1; the D call of TRBD1 rests on TCRdb alone, since no DNA is present to check it. The CDR3 contains 14 residues. CDR1 and CDR2 from the germline V gene are ENHRY and SYGVKD. Here the CDR3 reads CAISLTGSDTEAFF.

This chain links TRBV5-1 with TRBJ1-1. Germline assignment: CDR1 SGHRS and CDR2 YFSETQ. The length of the CDR3 is 14 residues. The CDR3 reads CASSLDTKNTEAFF.

The V and J genes are TRBV9 and TRBJ2-3; TCRdb proposes TRBD2, but this gene call is untestable without DNA. Germline V gene sequence: CDR1 SGDLS, CDR2 YYNGEE. The CDR3 runs to 15 residues. The CDR3 loop reads CASSVLDGGKDTQYF. Full variable domain (outside the CDR3, taken from reference TRBV9 and TRBJ2-3): DSGVTQTPKHLITATGQRVTLRCSPRSGDLSVYWYQQSLDQGLQFLIQYYNGEERAKGNILERFSAQQFPDLHSELNLSSLELGDSALYFCASSVLDGGKDTQYFGPGTRLTVL.

The chain uses TRBV7-2 and TRBJ2-7. There are 15 residues in the CDR3. Germline V gives CDR1 SGHTA, CDR2 FQGNSA. CDR3 loop: CASSLVTRPPVEQYF.

This chain links TRBV11-2 with TRBJ1-1; without DNA, the TCRdb call of TRBD1 cannot be checked. Germline CDR1 is SGHAT and CDR2 is FQNNGV. There are 19 residues in the CDR3. The CDR3 loop reads CASSLGNLLGRQGDTEAFF.

The chain is built from TRBV24-1 and TRBJ2-1; TCRdb lists TRBD2, though no DNA is available to test this call. Germline V CDR1 and CDR2: KGHDR, SFDVKD. The CDR3 has 15 residues. This CDR3 is CATSDSGVSYNEQFF.

This chain uses TRBV7-2 with TRBJ2-2; TCRdb names TRBD1, which stays unverified in the absence of DNA. The CDR3 consists of 14 residues. The germline V gene encodes CDR1 SGHTA and CDR2 FQGNSA. The CDR3 protein is CASSSFGQGGELFF.

The chain is built from TRBV11-2 and TRBJ2-7; checking the TCRdb D call of TRBD2 is not possible without DNA. Germline-derived CDR1 and CDR2 are SGHAT and FQNNGV. This CDR3 has 14 residues. The CDR3 sequence: CASSYREVSYEQYF.

This chain uses TRBV7-8 with TRBJ2-7; checking the TCRdb D call of TRBD1 is not possible without DNA. Germline CDR1 is SGHVS and CDR2 is FQNEAQ. This CDR3 contains 14 residues. CDR3 protein: CASSLGDRVYEQYF.

The rearrangement joins TRBV15 to TRBJ2-3; TCRdb picks TRBD1, but there is no DNA to check that call. Germline loops: CDR1 LNHNV, CDR2 YYDKDF (reference sequence). The CDR3 runs to 14 residues. The CDR3 loop is CATSRGGSTDTQYF.

The chain links TRBV7-3 to TRBJ2-1. The germline V gene encodes CDR1 SGHTA and CDR2 FQGTGA. This CDR3 is built from 13 residues. The CDR3 loop reads CASSLVPLNEQFF.

This sequence joins TRBV2 and TRBJ2-7; TCRdb's assignment of TRBD2 cannot be checked, as there is no DNA. Germline V lookup: CDR1 SNHLY, CDR2 FYNNEI. The CDR3 spans 14 residues. The CDR3 loop is CASSGRSGSYEQYF.